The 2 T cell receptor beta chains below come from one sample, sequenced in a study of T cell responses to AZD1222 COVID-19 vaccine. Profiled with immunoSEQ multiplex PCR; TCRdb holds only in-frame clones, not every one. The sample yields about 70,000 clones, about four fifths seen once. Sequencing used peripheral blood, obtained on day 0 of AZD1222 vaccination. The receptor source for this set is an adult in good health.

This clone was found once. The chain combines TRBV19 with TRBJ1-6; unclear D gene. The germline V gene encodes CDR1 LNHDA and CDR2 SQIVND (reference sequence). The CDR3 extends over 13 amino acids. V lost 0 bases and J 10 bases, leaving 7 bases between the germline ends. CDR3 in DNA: TGTGCCAGTAGTATAGACCTACCATCACCCCTCCACTTT. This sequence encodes CASSIDLPSPLHF. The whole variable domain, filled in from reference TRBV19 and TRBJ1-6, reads DGGITQSPKYLFRKEGQNVTLSCEQNLNHDAMYWYRQDPGQGLRLIYYSQIVNDFQKGDIAEGYSVSREKKESFPLTVTSAQKNPTAFYLCASSIDLPSPLHFGNGTRLTVT.

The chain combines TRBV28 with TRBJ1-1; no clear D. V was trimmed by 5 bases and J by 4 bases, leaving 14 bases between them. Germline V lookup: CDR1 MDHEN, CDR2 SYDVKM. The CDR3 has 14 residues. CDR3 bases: TGTGCCAGCAGTCCACCAACGGCCGTCACTGAAGCTTTCTTT. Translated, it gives CASSPPTAVTEAFF.